The 27 T cell receptor beta chains reported below all come from one sample, sequenced in a study of tumor-infiltrating lymphocytes in oesophageal squamous cell carcinoma. TCRdb reanalysed the PCR reads using MiXCR and keeps one entry per CDR3 protein. Among more than 15,000 distinct CDR3 sequences listed, 40% to 55% were seen once. Sample: esophageal tumor tissue. Source of these receptors: a male donor with esophageal squamous cell carcinoma.

V usage is TRBV4-1 and J usage is TRBJ2-7; D may correspond to TRBD1 or TRBD2 (5 bases each). The J call may be incorrect, as the DNA end agrees better with TRBJ2-1. Germline-derived CDR1 and CDR2 are MGHRA and YSYEKL. This CDR3 region has 14 residues. Here the CDR3 DNA reads TGCGCCAGCAGCCAACAACGGGGCGACAATGAGCAGTTCTTC. This sequence encodes CASSQQRGDNEQFF.

This chain uses TRBV7-6 with TRBJ2-1; 15 nucleotides line up with TRBD2. The J call is uncertain, as TRBJ2-5 better fits the DNA end. Germline V gene sequence: CDR1 SGHVS, CDR2 FNYEAQ. The CDR3 sequence is 16 residues long. The chain's CDR3 is CASSTGLAGGKETQYF. The CDR3 region has the DNA TGTGCCAGCAGCACTGGACTAGCGGGAGGGAAAGAGACCCAGTACTTC.

This chain joins TRBV6-1 and TRBJ2-1, with D maybe TRBD2 (5 bases). Germline CDR1 and CDR2: MNHNS and SASEGT. V was cut by 5 bases and J by 0 bases, with 14 bases left in between. This CDR3 region has 16 residues. The CDR3 sequence is CASSQSPGGSYNEQFF. CDR3 in DNA: TGTGCCAGCAGTCAGAGCCCTGGAGGCTCCTACAATGAGCAGTTCTTC.

This clonotype counts as medium-sized. This chain uses TRBV28 with TRBJ1-1, with D perhaps TRBD1 (5 bases). V lost 3 bases, J lost 7 bases, and 15 bases lay in between. Germline V gene data show CDR1 as MDHEN and CDR2 as SYDVKM. This CDR3 spans 14 amino acids. CDR3 nucleotides: TGTGCCAGCAGTTTGGACTGGGGGAGAGGTGAAGCTTTCTTT. Protein: CASSLDWGRGEAFF.

This rearrangement joins TRBV7-6 to TRBJ1-1; D is uncertain. The last part of the DNA fits TRBJ2-3 better; the J call may be wrong. The CDR3 is 14 residues long. CDR1 SGHVS and CDR2 FNYEAQ come from the germline V gene. The CDR3, as DNA: TGTGCCAGCAGCTTAGGTCAGGCCGGGGATACGCAGTATTTT. Its translation is CASSLGQAGDTQYF.

The chain has TRBV7-2 and TRBJ1-6; TRBD1 might be the D (5 bases). The CDR3 totals 15 residues. CDR1 is SGHTA and CDR2 is FQGNSA in the germline V gene. The germline V and J ends were trimmed by 1 base and 10 bases, with 14 bases remaining between them. The CDR3 DNA reads TGTGCCAGCAGCTTAGTGGGGGACCGGGGGTCACCCCTCCACTTT. It translates to CASSLVGDRGSPLHF.

V is TRBV5-6 and J is TRBJ2-7; D uncertain. The DNA matches TRBJ2-1 better at its end, which makes the J call doubtful. In germline, CDR1 is SGHDT, CDR2 YYEEEE. The CDR3 covers 13 residues. CDR3 sequence: CASSLWKYNEQFF. The CDR3 DNA is TGTGCCAGCAGCTTGTGGAAGTACAATGAGCAGTTCTTC.

This clonotype was seen at least ten times. V gene TRBV28 combines with J gene TRBJ2-7; D is ambiguous. Germline loops: CDR1 MDHEN, CDR2 SYDVKM. The length of the CDR3 is 12 residues. V gave up 3 bases and J gave up 4 bases, with 7 bases separating them. CDR3 in DNA: TGTGCCAGCAGTTTCACAGTTTACGAGCAGTACTTC. Its translation: CASSFTVYEQYF.

This clonotype is classed as medium-sized. This chain uses TRBV7-2 with TRBJ1-2, with a tentative D call TRBD1 (6 bases). CDR3 size: 17 residues. In germline, CDR1 is SGHTA, CDR2 FQGNSA. Deletions cut 8 bases from V and 4 bases from J, with 26 bases between. The CDR3: CASGSGRGTSFLYGYTF. The CDR3 DNA is TGTGCCAGCGGTTCGGGCAGGGGCACTTCATTTCTCTATGGCTACACCTTC.

This chain connects TRBV7-3 to TRBJ2-5; a weak D match, TRBD1 (7 bases). The J call may be in error: the DNA end matches TRBJ2-3 better. This CDR3 contains 15 residues. Per the germline V gene, CDR1 is SGHTA and CDR2 is FQGTGA. CDR3 nucleotides: TGTGCCAGCAGCTCAAGGACAGGAGGGGGGGATACGCAGTATTTT. It translates to CASSSRTGGGDTQYF.

This clonotype was observed many times. One junction end does not reproduce the germline sequence, and a read error may be involved. The chain employs TRBV5-4 and TRBJ2-5, with a possible D match to TRBD2 (6 bases). CDR3 length: 13 amino acids. CDR1 and CDR2 (germline): SGHNT, YYREEE (reference sequence). In DNA form, the CDR3 reads TGCGCCAGCAGCCTTCGGGAGCGGGAGACCCAGTACTTC. Its protein product is CASSLRERETQYF. Filled out from reference TRBV5-4 and TRBJ2-5, the complete variable domain reads ETGVTQSPTHLIKTRGQQVTLRCSSQSGHNTVSWYQQALGQGPQFIFQYYREEENGRGNFPPRFSGLQFPNYSSELNVNALELDDSALYLCASSLRERETQYFGPGTRLLVL.

Many counts were recorded for this clonotype. The genes are TRBV4-2 and TRBJ2-1; 11 bases line up with TRBD1. The V gene's germline CDR1 is LGHNA and CDR2 YNFKEQ. Trimming removed 4 bases from V and 8 bases from J; junction bases left unmatched: 13. CDR3 length: 17 residues. The CDR3 region has the DNA TGTGCCAGCAGCCCAGTGGGACCGGGACAGGGGGGCGATGAGCAGTTCTTC. This gives the protein CASSPVGPGQGGDEQFF.

The chain has TRBV7-6 and TRBJ2-3, with no clear D. The germline V gene has CDR1 SGHVS and CDR2 FNYEAQ. V was pared by 3 bases and J by 4 bases, with 8 bases between. The CDR3 is 13 amino acids. The CDR3 coding sequence is TGTGCCAGCAGCTTTAGTGGCCCAGATACGCAGTATTTT. It codes for CASSFSGPDTQYF.

The chain employs TRBV4-3 and TRBJ2-1; D is unclear. Matching the DNA end better, TRBJ2-7 makes the J call doubtful. The CDR3 consists of 14 residues. Germline V gene data show CDR1 as LGHNA and CDR2 as YSLEER. CDR3 in DNA: TGCGCCAGCAGCCAAGAGAGTCTGACTCCTGAGCAGTACTTC. Its protein product is CASSQESLTPEQYF.

The gene calls are TRBV6-2 or TRBV6-3 and TRBJ1-2; 7 positions agree with TRBD1. The CDR3 has 15 residues. Germline V gives CDR1 MNHEY, CDR2 SVGEGT. V lost 8 bases, J lost 4 bases, and 13 bases stayed unmatched. The CDR3 region has the DNA TGTGCCAGCTATCATGGGGACAGCAGACCCTATGGCTACACCTTC. Its protein is CASYHGDSRPYGYTF.

This CDR3 is CASSYSGSGRAYEQYF. CDR3 sequence (DNA): TGCGCCAGCAGCTATTCTGGGAGCGGGAGGGCCTACGAGCAGTACTTC. This chain links TRBV4-1 with TRBJ2-7; 10 bases fit TRBD2. Germline trimming cut 5 bases from V and 2 bases from J; bases unmatched to any gene: 9. Germline values: CDR1 MGHRA, CDR2 YSYEKL. The CDR3 sequence is 16 residues long.

In its sample, this clonotype was seen once. This CDR3 fails to terminate in the conserved phenylalanine or tryptophan, so it likely reflects a read error. The DNA is omitted, as the CDR3 cannot be located on it reliably, and the CDR3 follows TCRdb's listing. The chain combines TRBV7-3 with TRBJ2-6; TRBD2 was called by the table and not checked on the DNA. Germline V gene lookup returns CDR1 SGHTA and CDR2 FQGTGA. The length of the CDR3 is 18 amino acids, counting both ends. CDR3 sequence: CASSLIPAGGYNEQFFGA.

The chain is built from TRBV7-3 and TRBJ2-1; D is uncertain. TRBJ2-7 explains the end of the DNA better; the J call may be wrong. Germline CDR1 is SGHTA and CDR2 is FQGTGA. The CDR3 is 12 amino acids. The DNA of the CDR3 is TGTGCCAGCAGCTTAACCAGAAATGAGCAGTACTTC. Translating it yields CASSLTRNEQYF.

This clonotype came up many times. The chain employs TRBV6-1 and TRBJ2-5; 14 bases match TRBD2. The CDR3 consists of 16 residues. Germline CDR1 and CDR2: MNHNS and SASEGT. V dropped 5 bases and J dropped 5; count of bases not matched to a gene: 7. CDR3 nucleotides: TGTGCCAGCAGTCGGACGACTAGCGGGAGGGGGGAGACCCAGTACTTC. Encoded protein: CASSRTTSGRGETQYF.

The chain has TRBV5-6 and TRBJ2-5, with 7 positions matching TRBD1. The CDR3 has 14 amino acids. CDR1 and CDR2 (germline): SGHDT, YYEEEE. With 3 bases clipped from V and 5 bases from J, the junction kept 7 bases outside the gene matches. Here the CDR3 DNA reads TGTGCCAGCAGCTCCCTAGGGGGCCGGGAGACCCAGTACTTC. Its translation is CASSSLGGRETQYF.

This clonotype appeared a few times. The CDR3 nucleotides read TGTGCCAGCAGCTCGATGCTTACAGCCTACAATGAGCAGTTCTTC. It codes for CASSSMLTAYNEQFF. This sequence joins TRBV7-2 and TRBJ2-5, with D unresolved. The J call may be wrong; the DNA end is better matched by TRBJ2-1. The CDR3 contains 15 residues. The germline gives CDR1 SGHTA, CDR2 FQGNSA.

The rearrangement uses TRBV7-3 and TRBJ1-2, with D maybe TRBD1 (5 bases). The ends were cut back, 4 bases at V and 6 bases at J, with 15 bases in the middle. Germline V CDR1 and CDR2: SGHTA, FQGTGA. The CDR3 loop spans 14 amino acids. CDR3 sequence: CASSSTGGADGYTF. CDR3 coding DNA: TGTGCCAGCAGCTCAACCGGGGGAGCTGATGGCTACACCTTC.

This clonotype was observed a handful of times. The chain combines TRBV7-2 with TRBJ2-5; 11 positions agree with TRBD2. The closer fit of TRBJ2-1 to the DNA end suggests the J call may be wrong. This CDR3 is 19 amino acids long. Germline V gives CDR1 SGHTA, CDR2 FQGNSA. CDR3 in amino acids: CASMKSWGASGRRYNEQFF. The CDR3 coding sequence is TGTGCCAGCATGAAATCGTGGGGGGCTAGCGGGAGGAGGTACAATGAGCAGTTCTTC.

In its sample, this clonotype was seen many times. The chain's CDR3 is CASTESRAREQYF. As DNA, the CDR3 is TGTGCCAGCACCGAAAGCAGGGCTCGGGAGCAGTACTTC. This chain connects TRBV28 to TRBJ2-7; TRBD1 might be the D (5 bases). From germline, CDR1 is MDHEN and CDR2 SYDVKM. Trimming took off 7 bases at V and 7 bases at J, with 17 bases between the two ends. The CDR3 runs 13 residues.

CDR3 protein: CASSLGQGVLETQYF. The CDR3, as DNA: TGTGCCAGCAGCCTCGGACAGGGAGTCTTAGAGACCCAGTACTTC. The chain employs TRBV7-2 and TRBJ2-5, with 8 bases aligning to TRBD1. Germline V gene sequence: CDR1 SGHTA, CDR2 FQGNSA. CDR3 length: 15 residues. V lost 5 bases to trimming and J lost 4 bases; unmatched junction nucleotides: 9. Supplemented by reference TRBV7-2 and TRBJ2-5, the full variable domain reads GAGVSQSPSNKVTEKGKDVELRCDPISGHTALYWYRQSLGQGLEFLIYFQGNSAPDKSGLPSDRFSAERTGGSVSTLTIQRTQQEDSAVYLCASSLGQGVLETQYFGPGTRLLVL.

The chain uses TRBV7-2 and TRBJ2-5; 9 bases agree with TRBD1. The end of the DNA is better explained by TRBJ2-7, so the J call may be wrong. This CDR3 contains 15 residues. Germline CDR1 reads SGHTA; CDR2 reads FQGNSA. The CDR3 DNA sequence: TGTGCCAGCAGCTCCACGCCGGGACAGGGCTACGAGCAGTACTTC. Its translation: CASSSTPGQGYEQYF.

The V and J genes are TRBV7-6 and TRBJ2-4, with D possibly being TRBD2 (6 bases). The tail of the sequence fits TRBJ2-1 better, so the J call may be wrong. The CDR3 is 13 residues long. The germline V gene encodes CDR1 SGHVS and CDR2 FNYEAQ. This chain's CDR3 is CASSLTRGDEQFF. The CDR3 nucleotides are TGTGCCAGCAGCCTGACTAGAGGGGATGAGCAGTTCTTC.